This T cell receptor beta chain originates from a study of early T cells in non-severe SARS-CoV-2 infection. Study-wide results and limits: Lookups in VDJdb leaned toward anti-spike CD8 responses and missed private and CD4 specificities.

Researchers attached unique molecular identifiers to individual cDNA molecules. Each CDR3 protein gets one entry after TCRdb re-called the 5' RACE reads with MiXCR. The sample consists of approximately 23,000 distinct CDR3 sequences, roughly 4.2% of them appearing once. This clonotype has ten or more counts. Antigen: not known. The CDR3 totals 15 residues. V was trimmed by 10 bases and J by 2 bases, leaving 19 bases between them. The sequence came from an adult who was a healthcare worker with PCR-confirmed SARS-CoV-2 infection or an uninfected control (not recorded which). The sequenced material came from whole blood. The chain couples TRBV12-3 or TRBV12-4 to TRBJ2-3, with D maybe TRBD1 (8 bases). Here the CDR3 DNA reads TGTGCCATCTCACAGGGGGGGGGCATCACAGATACGCAGTATTTT. Protein product: CAISQGGGITDTQYF.